This paragraph reports one T cell receptor (beta chain). This entry is derived from a study of shared clonotypes between healthy human individuals. The protocol was immunoSEQ multiplex PCR, while the TCRdb copy is restricted to in-frame clones and leaves out a portion. Of about 550,000 clones in the sample, roughly 95% were seen once. V gave up 1 base and J gave up 5 bases; unmatched junction bases: 3. The CDR3 sequence is 13 residues long. CDR1 is SQVTM, CDR2 ANQGSEA, per germline. Naive CD8 cells lacked CD45RO and underwent positive selection for CCR7, leaving out terminally differentiated effector memory CD45RA+ cells.

Sequencing was carried out using naive CD8+ T cells sorted from blood. The rearrangement links TRBV29-1 to TRBJ2-7; 9 positions match TRBD1. The clonotype was recovered from a woman under 40 in good health. CDR3 nucleotides: TGCAGCGTTGAAGTAGGGACAGGGAACGAGCAGTACTTC. It translates to CSVEVGTGNEQYF.